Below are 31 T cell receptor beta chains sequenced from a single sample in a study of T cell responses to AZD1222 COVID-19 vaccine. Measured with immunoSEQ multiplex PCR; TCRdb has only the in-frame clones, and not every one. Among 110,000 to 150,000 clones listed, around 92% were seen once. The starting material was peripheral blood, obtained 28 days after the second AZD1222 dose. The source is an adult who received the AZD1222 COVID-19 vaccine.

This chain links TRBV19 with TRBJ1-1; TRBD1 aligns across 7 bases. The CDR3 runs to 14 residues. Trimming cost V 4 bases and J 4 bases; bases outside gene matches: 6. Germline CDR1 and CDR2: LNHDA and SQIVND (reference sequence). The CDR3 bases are TGTGCCAGTAGTAGCCTACAGGGGCGCACTGAAGCTTTCTTT. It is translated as CASSSLQGRTEAFF.

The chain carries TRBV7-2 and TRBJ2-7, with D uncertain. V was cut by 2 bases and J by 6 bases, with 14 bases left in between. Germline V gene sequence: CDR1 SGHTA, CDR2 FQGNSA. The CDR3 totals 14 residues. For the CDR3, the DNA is TGTGCCAGCAGCTTACAGCAGAGTCGGTCCGAGCAGTACTTC. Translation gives CASSLQQSRSEQYF.

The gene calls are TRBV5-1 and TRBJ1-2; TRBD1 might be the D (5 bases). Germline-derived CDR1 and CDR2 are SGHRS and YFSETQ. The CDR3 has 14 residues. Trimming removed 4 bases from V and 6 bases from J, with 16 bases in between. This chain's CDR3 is CASSPRGGGDGYTF. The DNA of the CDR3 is TGCGCCAGCAGCCCGCGTGGGGGAGGGGATGGCTACACCTTC.

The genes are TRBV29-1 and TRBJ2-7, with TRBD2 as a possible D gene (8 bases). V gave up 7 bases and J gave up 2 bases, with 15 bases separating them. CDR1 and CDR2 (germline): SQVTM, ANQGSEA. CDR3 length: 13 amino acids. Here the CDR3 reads CSAGGDSTYEQYF. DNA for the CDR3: TGCAGCGCCGGGGGGGACAGCACCTACGAGCAGTACTTC.

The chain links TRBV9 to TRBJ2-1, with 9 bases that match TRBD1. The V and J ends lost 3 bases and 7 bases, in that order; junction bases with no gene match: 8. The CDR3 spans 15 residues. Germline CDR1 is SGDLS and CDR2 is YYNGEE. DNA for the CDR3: TGTGCCAGCAGCGCCACAGGGGGCGCAATTAATGAGCAGTTCTTC. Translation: CASSATGGAINEQFF.

CDR3 nucleotide sequence: TGTGCCAGCTCCCTCATGGACAGGGGAGTCGCAGATACGCAGTATTTT. Its protein product is CASSLMDRGVADTQYF. The chain has TRBV18 and TRBJ2-3; TRBD1 aligns across 9 bases. This CDR3 contains 16 residues. Trimming removed 6 bases from V and 4 bases from J; junction bases left unmatched: 11. Germline-derived CDR1 and CDR2 are KGHSH and LQKENI.

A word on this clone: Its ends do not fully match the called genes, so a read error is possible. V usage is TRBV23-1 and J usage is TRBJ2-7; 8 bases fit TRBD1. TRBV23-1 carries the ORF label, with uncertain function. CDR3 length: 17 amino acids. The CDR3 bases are TGCACCAGCAGTCAGAAATACCGGGACAGGCTGTCCTACGAGCAGTACTTC. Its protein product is CTSSQKYRDRLSYEQYF.

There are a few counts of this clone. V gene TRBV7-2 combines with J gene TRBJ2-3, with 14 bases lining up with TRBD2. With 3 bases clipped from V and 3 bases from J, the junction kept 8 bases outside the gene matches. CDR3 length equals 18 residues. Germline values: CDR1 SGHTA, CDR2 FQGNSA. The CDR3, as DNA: TGTGCCAGCAGCTTTGGGACTAGCGGGGGTATTGCAACAGATACGCAGTATTTT. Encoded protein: CASSFGTSGGIATDTQYF.

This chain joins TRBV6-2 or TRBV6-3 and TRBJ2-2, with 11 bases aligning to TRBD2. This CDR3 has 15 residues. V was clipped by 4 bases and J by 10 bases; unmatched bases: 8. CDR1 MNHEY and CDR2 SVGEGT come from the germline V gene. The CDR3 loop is CASSLALAGALELFF. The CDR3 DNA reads TGTGCCAGCAGTTTGGCACTAGCGGGGGCTTTGGAGCTGTTTTTT.

The CDR3 DNA reads TGTGCCAGCAGTCACGGGACTAGCGTGACGAACACCGGGGAGCTGTTTTTT. Its protein is CASSHGTSVTNTGELFF. The J gene is TRBJ2-2, the V gene TRBV6-6, with 10 bases aligning to TRBD2. V was pared by 5 bases and J by 0 bases, with 6 bases of the junction left unmatched. The CDR3 covers 17 residues. The V gene's germline CDR1 is MNHNY and CDR2 SVGAGI (reference sequence).

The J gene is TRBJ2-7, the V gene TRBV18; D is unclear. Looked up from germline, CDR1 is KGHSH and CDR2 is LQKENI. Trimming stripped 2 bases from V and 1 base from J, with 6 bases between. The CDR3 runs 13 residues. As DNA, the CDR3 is TGTGCCAGCTCACCAATCCCTTCCTACGAGCAGTACTTC. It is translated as CASSPIPSYEQYF.

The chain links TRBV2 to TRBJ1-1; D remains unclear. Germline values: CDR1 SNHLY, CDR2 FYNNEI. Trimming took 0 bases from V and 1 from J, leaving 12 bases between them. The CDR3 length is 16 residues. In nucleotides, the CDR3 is TGTGCCAGCAGTGAAGCGCTGTTCTCCGCGAACACTGAAGCTTTCTTT. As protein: CASSEALFSANTEAFF.

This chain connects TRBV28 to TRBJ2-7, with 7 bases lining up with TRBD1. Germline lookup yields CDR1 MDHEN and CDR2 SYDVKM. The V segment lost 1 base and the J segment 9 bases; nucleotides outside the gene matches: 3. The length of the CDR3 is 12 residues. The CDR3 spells CASSLLRGRQYF. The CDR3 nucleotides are TGTGCCAGCAGTTTATTGAGGGGGCGGCAGTACTTC. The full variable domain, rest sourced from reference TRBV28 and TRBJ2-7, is DVKVTQSSRYLVKRTGEKVFLECVQDMDHENMFWYRQDPGLGLRLIYFSYDVKMKEKGDIPEGYSVSREKKERFSLILESASTNQTSMYLCASSLLRGRQYFGPGTRLTVT.

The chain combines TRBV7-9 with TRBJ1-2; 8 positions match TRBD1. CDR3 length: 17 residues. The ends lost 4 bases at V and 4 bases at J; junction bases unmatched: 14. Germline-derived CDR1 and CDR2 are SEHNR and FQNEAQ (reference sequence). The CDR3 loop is CASSSPSARGRPYGYTF. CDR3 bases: TGTGCCAGCAGCTCCCCCTCGGCCAGGGGGCGTCCCTATGGCTACACCTTC.

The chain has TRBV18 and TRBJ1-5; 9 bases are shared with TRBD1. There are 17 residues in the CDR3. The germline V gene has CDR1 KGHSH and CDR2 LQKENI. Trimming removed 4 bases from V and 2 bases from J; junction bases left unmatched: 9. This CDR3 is CASSLRDRVGGNQPQHF. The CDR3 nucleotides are TGTGCCAGCTCACTCCGGGACAGGGTAGGTGGCAATCAGCCCCAGCATTTT.

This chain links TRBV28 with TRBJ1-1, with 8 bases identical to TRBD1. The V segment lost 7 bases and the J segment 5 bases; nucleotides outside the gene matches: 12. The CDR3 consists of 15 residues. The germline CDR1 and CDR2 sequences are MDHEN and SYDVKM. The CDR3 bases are TGTGCCAGCATTACGACCCAGGGGGCGTGGACTGAAGCTTTCTTT. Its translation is CASITTQGAWTEAFF.

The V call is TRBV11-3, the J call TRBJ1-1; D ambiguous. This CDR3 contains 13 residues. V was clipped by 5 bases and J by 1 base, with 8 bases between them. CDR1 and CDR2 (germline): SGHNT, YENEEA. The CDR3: CASSAMGNTEAFF. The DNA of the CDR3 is TGTGCCAGCAGCGCGATGGGGAACACTGAAGCTTTCTTT.

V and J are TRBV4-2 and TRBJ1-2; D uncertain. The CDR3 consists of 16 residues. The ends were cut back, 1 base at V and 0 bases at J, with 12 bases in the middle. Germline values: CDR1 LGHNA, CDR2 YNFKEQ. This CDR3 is CASSQVGTGTNYGYTF. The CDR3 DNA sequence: TGTGCCAGCAGCCAAGTGGGAACCGGTACTAACTATGGCTACACCTTC.

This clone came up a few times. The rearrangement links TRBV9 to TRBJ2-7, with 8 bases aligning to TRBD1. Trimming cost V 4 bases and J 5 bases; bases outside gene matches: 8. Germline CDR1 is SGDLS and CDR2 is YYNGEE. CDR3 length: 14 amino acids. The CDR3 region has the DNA TGTGCCAGCAGCACCCGGGACAGGAGCCACGAGCAGTACTTC. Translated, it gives CASSTRDRSHEQYF. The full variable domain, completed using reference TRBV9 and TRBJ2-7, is DSGVTQTPKHLITATGQRVTLRCSPRSGDLSVYWYQQSLDQGLQFLIQYYNGEERAKGNILERFSAQQFPDLHSELNLSSLELGDSALYFCASSTRDRSHEQYFGPGTRLTVT.

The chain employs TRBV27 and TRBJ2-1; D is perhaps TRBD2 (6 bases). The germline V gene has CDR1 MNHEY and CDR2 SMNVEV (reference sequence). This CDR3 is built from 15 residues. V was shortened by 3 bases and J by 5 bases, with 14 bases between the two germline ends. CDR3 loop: CASSFETAGNNEQFF. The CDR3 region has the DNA TGTGCCAGCAGTTTCGAGACGGCGGGGAACAATGAGCAGTTCTTC.

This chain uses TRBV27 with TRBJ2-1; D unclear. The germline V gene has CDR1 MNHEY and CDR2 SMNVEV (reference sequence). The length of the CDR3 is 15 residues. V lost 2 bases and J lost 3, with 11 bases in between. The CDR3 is CASSLGQSHYNEQFF. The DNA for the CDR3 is TGTGCCAGCAGTTTAGGGCAGTCGCACTACAATGAGCAGTTCTTC.

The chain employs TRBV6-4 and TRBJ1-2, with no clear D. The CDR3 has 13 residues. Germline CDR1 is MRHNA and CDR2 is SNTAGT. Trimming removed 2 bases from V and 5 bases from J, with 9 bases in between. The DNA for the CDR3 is TGTGCCAGCAGTGACAGGCCGGGGTATGGCTACACCTTC. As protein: CASSDRPGYGYTF.

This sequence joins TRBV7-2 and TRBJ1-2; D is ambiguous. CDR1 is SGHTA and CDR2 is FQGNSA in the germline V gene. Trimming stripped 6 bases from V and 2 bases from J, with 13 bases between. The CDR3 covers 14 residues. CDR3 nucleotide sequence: TGTGCCAGCAGTACCGGGAGCCTAAACTATGGCTACACCTTC. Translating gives CASSTGSLNYGYTF.

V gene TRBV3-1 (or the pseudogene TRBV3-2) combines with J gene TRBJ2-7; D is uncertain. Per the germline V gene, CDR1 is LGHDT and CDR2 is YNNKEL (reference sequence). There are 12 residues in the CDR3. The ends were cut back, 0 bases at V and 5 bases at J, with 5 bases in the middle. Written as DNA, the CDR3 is TGTGCCAGCAGCCAAGATAGGAACGAGCAGTACTTC. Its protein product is CASSQDRNEQYF.

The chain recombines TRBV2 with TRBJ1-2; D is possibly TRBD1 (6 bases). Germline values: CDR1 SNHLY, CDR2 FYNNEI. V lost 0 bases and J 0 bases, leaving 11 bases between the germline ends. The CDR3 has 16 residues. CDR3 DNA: TGTGCCAGCAGTGAAGCGGGGGCAGGGTCTAACTATGGCTACACCTTC. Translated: CASSEAGAGSNYGYTF.

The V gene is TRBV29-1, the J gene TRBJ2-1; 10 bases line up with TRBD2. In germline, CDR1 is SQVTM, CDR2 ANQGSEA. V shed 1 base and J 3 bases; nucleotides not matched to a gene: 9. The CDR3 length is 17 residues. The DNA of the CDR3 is TGCAGCGTTGAAGGTCTAGCGGGAGCCGGTAACTACAATGAGCAGTTCTTC. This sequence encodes CSVEGLAGAGNYNEQFF.

The CDR3 sequence: CASGSAGSTDTQYF. For the CDR3, the DNA is TGTGCCAGCGGGTCAGCGGGGAGCACAGATACGCAGTATTTT. The chain joins TRBV28 to TRBJ2-3; TRBD2 matches at 7 bases. The CDR3 has 14 residues. V dropped 8 bases and J dropped 0; count of bases not matched to a gene: 5. The germline V gene has CDR1 MDHEN and CDR2 SYDVKM.

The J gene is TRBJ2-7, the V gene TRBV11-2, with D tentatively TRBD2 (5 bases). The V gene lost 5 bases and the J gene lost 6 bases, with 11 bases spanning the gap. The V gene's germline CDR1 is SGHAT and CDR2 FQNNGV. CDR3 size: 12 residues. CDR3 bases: TGTGCCAGCAGCCACGGAGCGGTCGAGCAGTACTTC. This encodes CASSHGAVEQYF.

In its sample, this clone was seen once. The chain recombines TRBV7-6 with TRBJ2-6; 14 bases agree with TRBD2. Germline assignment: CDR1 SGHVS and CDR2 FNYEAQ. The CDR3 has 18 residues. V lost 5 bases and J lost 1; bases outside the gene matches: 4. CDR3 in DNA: TGTGCCAGCAGCCTGGGACTAGCGGGGGCGTCTGGGGCCAACGTCCTGACTTTC. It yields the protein CASSLGLAGASGANVLTF. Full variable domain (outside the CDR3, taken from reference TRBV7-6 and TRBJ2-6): GAGVSQSPRYKVTKRGQDVALRCDPISGHVSLYWYRQALGQGPEFLTYFNYEAQQDKSGLPNDRFSAERPEGSISTLTIQRTEQRDSAMYRCASSLGLAGASGANVLTFGAGSRLTVL.

The CDR3 bases are TGTGCCAGCAGTGAAGACAGGGGTAATAACTATGGCTACACCTTC. The encoded protein is CASSEDRGNNYGYTF. The chain links TRBV6-4 to TRBJ1-2; 8 bases align to TRBD1. V trimming: 3 bases; J trimming: 1 base; junction bases outside the gene matches: 4. Per the germline V gene, CDR1 is MRHNA and CDR2 is SNTAGT. The CDR3 runs 15 residues.

This chain's CDR3 is CASRTGLAFGETQYF. CDR3 in DNA: TGTGCCAGCAGAACCGGACTAGCGTTCGGGGAGACCCAGTACTTC. This rearrangement joins TRBV11-2 to TRBJ2-5; 9 bases match TRBD2. This CDR3 is built from 15 residues. Losses at the gene ends were 6 bases for V and 5 bases for J; bases not matched to a gene: 10. CDR1 and CDR2 from the germline V gene are SGHAT and FQNNGV.